The 22 T cell receptor beta chains reported below all come from one sample, sequenced in a study of T cell repertoires in cytomegalovirus infection. MiXCR, run by TCRdb on the reads, gives a single entry per CDR3 protein. This sample yields 400,000 to 550,000 distinct CDR3 sequences, of which roughly 12% are seen a single time; about a tenth belongs to the top ten. What was sequenced was PBMCs. The receptor source for this set is a human donor in good health (CMV status not recorded). Some clones in this sample may be carry-over from other donors' samples.

This clonotype was picked up many times. V usage is TRBV6-1 and J usage is TRBJ1-2; D is perhaps TRBD1 (6 bases). V was cut by 2 bases and J by 6 bases, with 19 bases left in between. This CDR3 comprises 16 residues. Germline CDR1 reads MNHNS; CDR2 reads SASEGT. Written as DNA, the CDR3 is TGTGCCAGCAGTGAATGGGGTGCAGGGGAGGGAGATGGCTACACCTTC. Its translation: CASSEWGAGEGDGYTF.

The sample holds many counts of this clonotype. The chain links TRBV7-8 to TRBJ1-1; TRBD1 matches 7 bases. Trimming at V came to 5 bases and at J to 11 bases, leaving 8 bases not matched to a gene. The CDR3 runs to 12 residues. The germline V gene has CDR1 SGHVS and CDR2 FQNEAQ. CDR3 in DNA: TGTGCCAGCAGCCCAGGGGGGGCGTTCGCTTTCTTT. Its protein is CASSPGGAFAFF. The variable domain in full, completed from reference TRBV7-8 and TRBJ1-1, reads GAGVSQSPRYKVAKRGQDVALRCDPISGHVSLFWYQQALGQGPEFLTYFQNEAQLDKSGLPSDRFFAERPEGSVSTLKIQRTQQEDSAVYLCASSPGGAFAFFGQGTRLTVV.

The rearrangement uses TRBV5-1 and TRBJ2-2; a weak D match, TRBD1 (7 bases). The CDR3 sequence is 16 residues long. CDR1 is SGHRS and CDR2 is YFSETQ in the germline V gene. The germline V and J ends were trimmed by 6 bases and 4 bases, with 19 bases remaining between them. CDR3 sequence (DNA): TGCGCCAGCACCCACCCCCAGGGGGGACTCACCGGGGAGCTGTTTTTT. Its protein product is CASTHPQGGLTGELFF.

This clonotype was recorded many times. The rearrangement links TRBV4-1 to TRBJ1-2; TRBD1 might be the D (5 bases). Germline V gene sequence: CDR1 MGHRA, CDR2 YSYEKL. The length of the CDR3 is 15 residues. Trimming cost V 4 bases and J 7 bases, with 19 bases left between them. CDR3 bases: TGCGCCAGCAGCCTGGGACTCCTCGGCGGAGGTGGCTACACCTTC. Translation: CASSLGLLGGGGYTF.

This clonotype appeared many times. This chain uses TRBV5-4 with TRBJ2-1; TRBD2 agrees at 7 bases. This CDR3 has 15 residues. V was pared by 3 bases and J by 10 bases, with 13 bases of the junction left unmatched. Germline V gene data show CDR1 as SGHNT and CDR2 as YYREEE (reference sequence). As DNA, the CDR3 is TGTGCCAGCAGCTGGAGCGGGACGTCGGGGATCGAGCAGTTCTTC. This encodes CASSWSGTSGIEQFF.

This clonotype has at least ten counts. This CDR3 reads CASSLLNRPEAFF. CDR3 sequence (DNA): TGTGCCAGCAGCTTACTAAACAGGCCTGAAGCTTTCTTT. This sequence joins TRBV7-2 and TRBJ1-1; possible D gene TRBD1, 5 bases. V was cut by 2 bases and J by 6 bases, with 10 bases left in between. The CDR3 covers 13 residues. The V gene's germline CDR1 is SGHTA and CDR2 FQGNSA. The full variable domain, its missing parts supplied by reference TRBV7-2 and TRBJ1-1, is GAGVSQSPSNKVTEKGKDVELRCDPISGHTALYWYRQSLGQGLEFLIYFQGNSAPDKSGLPSDRFSAERTGGSVSTLTIQRTQQEDSAVYLCASSLLNRPEAFFGQGTRLTVV.

In its sample, this clonotype was seen a few times. The chain links TRBV27 to TRBJ1-1; no definite D call. Germline-derived CDR1 and CDR2 are MNHEY and SMNVEV (reference sequence). V was cut by 10 bases and J by 1 base, with 10 bases left in between. This CDR3 has 12 amino acids. The CDR3 is CATSTGNTEAFF. DNA of the CDR3: TGTGCCACTTCTACGGGGAACACTGAAGCTTTCTTT.

This clonotype was counted at least ten times. V usage is TRBV10-3 and J usage is TRBJ1-4; tentative D call: TRBD1 (5 bases). V was cut by 5 bases and J by 5 bases, with 15 bases left in between. The germline gives CDR1 ENHRY, CDR2 SYGVKD. This CDR3 spans 15 amino acids. DNA for the CDR3: TGTGCCATCAGTACCCGAAGGGGCCACAATGAAAAACTGTTTTTT. Translated: CAISTRRGHNEKLFF.

This clonotype was seen a handful of times. V gene TRBV13 combines with J gene TRBJ2-3, with 11 bases that match TRBD2. Per germline, CDR1 PRHDT and CDR2 FYEKMQ (reference sequence). This CDR3 contains 15 residues. V shed 2 bases, J shed 13 bases, and the junction held 11 bases outside the gene matches. CDR3 DNA sequence: TGTGCCAGCAGCTTACTAGCGGGGGGCTCGGCAGGAGAGTATTTT. It yields the protein CASSLLAGGSAGEYF. Based on the CDR3 plus reference TRBV13 and TRBJ2-3, the full variable domain is AAGVIQSPRHLIKEKRETATLKCYPIPRHDTVYWYQQGPGQDPQFLISFYEKMQSDKGSIPDRFSAQQFSDYHSELNMSSLELGDSALYFCASSLLAGGSAGEYFGPGTRLTVL.

There are many counts of this clonotype. The V call is TRBV28, the J call TRBJ2-7; 12 bases fit TRBD1. The J segment lost 4 bases and the V segment lost 3 bases, leaving 19 bases of the junction unmatched. CDR1 MDHEN and CDR2 SYDVKM come from the germline V gene. CDR3 length equals 20 residues. CDR3 in DNA: TGTGCCAGCAGTTTTAGGCGGGGGGACAGGGGGCGCGGGGGGGGTTACGAGCAGTACTTC. Translating it yields CASSFRRGDRGRGGGYEQYF.

This clonotype was detected only a few times. The gene calls are TRBV2 and TRBJ2-1, with D possibly being TRBD2 (5 bases). V was trimmed by 3 bases and J by 2 bases, leaving 8 bases between them. Per the germline V gene, CDR1 is SNHLY and CDR2 is FYNNEI. The CDR3 is made up of 14 amino acids. The DNA for the CDR3 is TGTGCCAGCAGTGATGGTAGCGCCTACAATGAGCAGTTCTTC. Translated: CASSDGSAYNEQFF.

The sample holds a few counts of this clonotype. The chain joins TRBV6-5 to TRBJ2-1; TRBD2 is a possible D gene (5 bases). The CDR3 length is 13 residues. Germline lookup yields CDR1 MNHEY and CDR2 SVGAGI. V lost 6 bases to trimming and J lost 8 bases, with 14 bases between them. CDR3 in DNA: TGTGCCAGCAGACCCTCGACCGGGGATGAGCAGTTCTTC. Encoded protein: CASRPSTGDEQFF.

This clonotype came up many times. The chain employs TRBV7-6 and TRBJ2-1, with 8 bases lining up with TRBD1. Germline V gene data show CDR1 as SGHVS and CDR2 as FNYEAQ. The CDR3 extends over 14 amino acids. Trimming took 3 bases from V and 4 from J; bases not matched to a gene: 2. CDR3 nucleotides: TGTGCCAGCAGCTTCACAGGGGGGTACAATGAGCAGTTCTTC. Translating it yields CASSFTGGYNEQFF. Using reference TRBV7-6 and TRBJ2-1 for the parts outside the CDR3, the full variable domain is GAGVSQSPRYKVTKRGQDVALRCDPISGHVSLYWYRQALGQGPEFLTYFNYEAQQDKSGLPNDRFSAERPEGSISTLTIQRTEQRDSAMYRCASSFTGGYNEQFFGPGTRLTVL.

Many counts were recorded for this clonotype. This chain connects TRBV19 to TRBJ2-7; D unclear. Germline CDR1 LNHDA, CDR2 SQIVND (reference sequence). This CDR3 has 14 residues. Trimming left V 7 bases short and J 1 base short, with 14 bases between. This CDR3 is CASIGGPPSYEQYF. The CDR3, as DNA: TGTGCCAGTATTGGCGGACCGCCATCCTACGAGCAGTACTTC.

In its sample, this clonotype was seen many times. V usage is TRBV11-2 and J usage is TRBJ1-4; the D is unclear. Per the germline V gene, CDR1 is SGHAT and CDR2 is FQNNGV. The CDR3 length is 15 residues. Between the trimmed V and J ends, which lost 2 bases and 10 bases, there was a span of 17 bases. The chain's CDR3 is CASSLFPREEGKLFF. The CDR3, as DNA: TGTGCCAGCAGCTTATTCCCGAGGGAGGAAGGAAAACTGTTTTTT.

The sample holds many counts of this clonotype. The gene calls are TRBV6-5 and TRBJ2-7; D is possibly TRBD2 (6 bases). With 2 bases removed from V and 6 bases from J, the gap between germline ends came to 11 bases. Germline V gives CDR1 MNHEY, CDR2 SVGAGI. This CDR3 is 13 amino acids long. This chain's CDR3 is CASSYQTGGEQYF. The DNA for the CDR3 is TGTGCCAGCAGTTACCAAACCGGGGGCGAGCAGTACTTC.

This clonotype showed up many times. This chain links TRBV2 with TRBJ2-1; 10 positions match TRBD2. Germline V lookup: CDR1 SNHLY, CDR2 FYNNEI. The CDR3 runs to 15 residues. Unmatched junction bases numbered 3, after V lost 2 bases and J lost 5 bases. As DNA, the CDR3 is TGTGCCAGCAGTGAATCAAGCGGGAGGGACAATGAGCAGTTCTTC. It is translated as CASSESSGRDNEQFF.

This clonotype came up once. CDR3 in DNA: TGTGCCAGCAGTTTAGGGCGGGATCCCCTAACGCAGTATTTT. Protein product: CASSLGRDPLTQYF. The chain carries TRBV28 and TRBJ2-3; D is perhaps TRBD2 (6 bases). Germline V gives CDR1 MDHEN, CDR2 SYDVKM. This CDR3 contains 14 residues. V was trimmed by 2 bases and J by 9 bases, leaving 15 bases between them.

This clonotype came up many times. The chain is built from TRBV2 and TRBJ2-2; weak D call: TRBD2 (5 bases). CDR3 length equals 13 residues. The V end was cut by 6 bases, the J end by 3 bases, with 8 bases between. Germline V gives CDR1 SNHLY, CDR2 FYNNEI. The CDR3 sequence: CASRVLDTGELFF. The CDR3 region has the DNA TGTGCCAGCAGGGTACTAGACACCGGGGAGCTGTTTTTT.

A few counts support this clonotype. V usage is TRBV6-1 and J usage is TRBJ2-5, with 7 bases lining up with TRBD1. Per the germline V gene, CDR1 is MNHNS and CDR2 is SASEGT. Unmatched junction bases numbered 10, after V lost 5 bases and J lost 1 base. The CDR3 length is 16 residues. The CDR3 DNA is TGTGCCAGCAGTTTAACAGGGGAAGGGGCCCAAGAGACCCAGTACTTC. Protein product: CASSLTGEGAQETQYF.

This clonotype was seen at least ten times. The CDR3 coding sequence is TGCGCCAGCAGCTTGGAAGGGTCCTGGCAAGAGACCCAGTACTTC. Translated: CASSLEGSWQETQYF. The chain joins TRBV5-1 to TRBJ2-5; D is unclear. V shed 0 bases and J shed 2 bases, with 11 bases lying between them. The length of the CDR3 is 15 residues. Germline loops: CDR1 SGHRS, CDR2 YFSETQ.

The sample holds many counts of this clonotype. This chain links TRBV5-1 with TRBJ2-7; a possible D gene is TRBD1 (6 bases). CDR1 and CDR2 (germline): SGHRS, YFSETQ. Trimming left V 5 bases short and J 4 bases short, with 19 bases between. The CDR3 sequence is 15 residues long. The CDR3: CASSLNLPQGYEQYF. The CDR3 nucleotides are TGCGCCAGCAGTTTAAACCTCCCACAGGGATACGAGCAGTACTTC.